The 13 T cell receptor beta chains in this list originate from one sample, sequenced in a study of blood T cell repertoires in COVID-19. Here immunoSEQ multiplex PCR was the method, and the copy in TCRdb shows in-frame clones only, minus some. The table lists 190,000 or so clones, about 80% of them singletons. Sequenced sample: peripheral blood. These receptors all stem from a human donor with acute or convalescent COVID-19. The donor label of this sample is uncertain.

The chain has TRBV14 and TRBJ1-5, with D unclear. V shed 0 bases and J shed 0 bases, with 12 bases lying between them. Looked up from germline, CDR1 is SGHDN and CDR2 is FVKESK. The CDR3 has 17 amino acids. The CDR3 here is CASSQDGRQYSNQPQHF. The DNA for the CDR3 is TGTGCCAGCAGCCAAGACGGGAGGCAGTATAGCAATCAGCCCCAGCATTTT. The entire variable domain, with the rest obtained from reference TRBV14 and TRBJ1-5, is as follows: EAGVTQFPSHSVIEKGQTVTLRCDPISGHDNLYWYRRVMGKEIKFLLHFVKESKQDESGMPNNRFLAERTGGTYSTLKVQPAELEDSGVYFCASSQDGRQYSNQPQHFGDGTRLSIL.

This rearrangement joins TRBV28 to TRBJ1-2, with TRBD1 identical over 9 bases. The CDR3 covers 16 residues. The V gene end was trimmed by 8 bases and the J gene end by 4 bases; junction bases not matched to a gene: 14. CDR1 and CDR2 from the germline V gene are MDHEN and SYDVKM. CDR3 nucleotide sequence: TGTGCCAGCCTCCGGGAGACAGGGGGAGGGGGCTATGGCTACACCTTC. Translated: CASLRETGGGGYGYTF.

This clone was seen once. This chain links TRBV10-3 with TRBJ2-1, with 14 bases aligning to TRBD2. This CDR3 is built from 13 residues. With V trimmed by 6 bases and J by 8 bases, 0 bases remained unmatched. CDR1 and CDR2 from the germline V gene are ENHRY and SYGVKD. The CDR3 region has the DNA TGTGCCATCAGGACTAGCGGGAGGGATGAGCAGTTCTTC. Translating gives CAIRTSGRDEQFF.

V gene TRBV15 combines with J gene TRBJ1-2, with TRBD1 as a possible D gene (5 bases). Trimming took 5 bases from V and 4 from J, leaving 14 bases between them. There are 14 residues in the CDR3. Germline V gene lookup returns CDR1 LNHNV and CDR2 YYDKDF (reference sequence). CDR3 nucleotides: TGTGCCACCAGCCGCGAGACAGACAGCTATGGCTACACCTTC. Translating it yields CATSRETDSYGYTF.

The chain recombines TRBV4-1 with TRBJ1-1, with 8 bases identical to TRBD1. The ends lost 1 base at V and 11 bases at J; junction bases unmatched: 9. Germline-derived CDR1 and CDR2 are MGHRA and YSYEKL. The CDR3 has 14 amino acids. CDR3 DNA sequence: TGCGCCAGCAGCCAAGTGGACAGGGAAGTTTCGGCTTTCTTT. This codes for CASSQVDREVSAFF.

This clone has only a few counts. This chain connects TRBV4-2 to TRBJ2-7, with D tentatively TRBD1 (5 bases). Trimming removed 6 bases from V and 2 bases from J, with 14 bases in between. The CDR3 runs 14 residues. Germline V gives CDR1 LGHNA, CDR2 YNFKEQ. The CDR3 loop is CASSVGLMAYEQYF. The CDR3 nucleotides read TGTGCCAGCAGTGTGGGGCTTATGGCCTACGAGCAGTACTTC.

The CDR3 here is CASSFQEGSTEAFF. The CDR3, as DNA: TGTGCCAGCAGTTTTCAGGAGGGGAGCACTGAAGCTTTCTTT. This chain joins TRBV27 and TRBJ1-1, with D perhaps matching TRBD1 (5 bases). The length of the CDR3 is 14 residues. CDR1 is MNHEY and CDR2 is SMNVEV in the germline V gene (reference sequence). With 3 bases removed from V and 4 bases from J, the gap between germline ends came to 12 bases.

The chain joins TRBV27 to TRBJ2-1, with a tentative D call TRBD2 (6 bases). The CDR3 runs 15 residues. The V gene's germline CDR1 is MNHEY and CDR2 SMNVEV (reference sequence). V gave up 8 bases and J gave up 0 bases, with 14 bases separating them. CDR3 DNA sequence: TGTGCCAGCGGCGCGGGGCCGAGCTCCTACAATGAGCAGTTCTTC. Protein sequence: CASGAGPSSYNEQFF.

The chain uses TRBV29-1 and TRBJ1-1; D is perhaps TRBD1 (5 bases). Germline lookup yields CDR1 SQVTM and CDR2 ANQGSEA. The CDR3 has 12 amino acids. V lost 4 bases, J lost 0 bases, and 6 bases lay in between. CDR3: CSVGQMNTEAFF. The CDR3 DNA follows: TGCAGCGTTGGACAGATGAACACTGAAGCTTTCTTT. The full variable domain, rest sourced from reference TRBV29-1 and TRBJ1-1, is SAVISQKPSRDICQRGTSLTIQCQVDSQVTMMFWYRQQPGQSLTLIATANQGSEATYESGFVIDKFPISRPNLTFSTLTVSNMSPEDSSIYLCSVGQMNTEAFFGQGTRLTVV.

This clone has only a few counts. The J gene is TRBJ2-4, the V gene TRBV20-1; 10 positions agree with TRBD2. Germline loops: CDR1 DFQATT, CDR2 SNEGSKA (reference sequence). This CDR3 contains 17 residues. V shed 3 bases, J shed 1 base, and the junction held 9 bases outside the gene matches. This CDR3 is CSASRLAGVGAKNIQYF. The CDR3 region has the DNA TGCAGTGCTAGTAGGCTAGCGGGAGTCGGTGCCAAAAACATTCAGTACTTC.

The chain couples TRBV3-1 (or the pseudogene TRBV3-2) to TRBJ2-7; the match to TRBD2 covers 14 bases. With 2 bases clipped from V and 7 bases from J, the junction kept 7 bases outside the gene matches. Germline lookup yields CDR1 LGHDT and CDR2 YNNKEL (reference sequence). This CDR3 has 16 amino acids. The CDR3 is CASSQRLAGGSSEQYF. The CDR3 nucleotides are TGTGCCAGCAGCCAAAGACTAGCGGGAGGGTCTAGTGAGCAGTACTTC.

The chain combines TRBV27 with TRBJ2-3; 8 nucleotides line up with TRBD1. The CDR3 length is 15 residues. Germline V CDR1 and CDR2: MNHEY, SMNVEV (reference sequence). Losses at the gene ends were 9 bases for V and 0 bases for J; bases not matched to a gene: 8. In DNA form, the CDR3 reads TGTGCCAGTACAGGGGGGAGAGCTAGCACAGATACGCAGTATTTT. Encoded protein: CASTGGRASTDTQYF.

In its sample, this clone was seen a few times. The same CDR3 arises from other DNA sequences in this sample as well. The J gene is TRBJ2-3, the V gene TRBV27, with 9 positions matching TRBD2. This CDR3 has 15 amino acids. Germline CDR1 MNHEY, CDR2 SMNVEV (reference sequence). V lost 2 bases to trimming and J lost 2 bases; unmatched junction nucleotides: 2. For the CDR3, the DNA is TGTGCCAGCAGTTTACTAGCGGGGAACACAGATACGCAGTATTTT. Amino acids: CASSLLAGNTDTQYF.